The 27 T cell receptor beta chains in this list originate from one sample, sequenced in a study of OX40 agonist ivuxolimab in advanced cancers. TCRdb keeps only in-frame clones here, not all; method: immunoSEQ multiplex PCR. The sample includes some 50,000 clones, under 90% of them seen just once. The sequences come from CD4+ or CD8+ T cells sorted from blood, collected in a trial of the OX40 agonist ivuxolimab. The receptors here all came from an adult with an advanced solid tumor such as melanoma, head and neck, liver or kidney cancer.

V and J are TRBV19 and TRBJ1-1; D perhaps matches TRBD1 (5 bases). V lost 6 bases and J 10 bases, leaving 18 bases between the germline ends. Germline lookup yields CDR1 LNHDA and CDR2 SQIVND (reference sequence). This CDR3 has 13 residues. CDR3 coding DNA: TGTGCCAGTAGGGGGGACCGGGTGAGTCTAGCTTTCTTT. Translation gives CASRGDRVSLAFF.

The chain couples TRBV5-8 to TRBJ2-3, with a possible D match to TRBD2 (7 bases). This CDR3 has 16 residues. Trimming left V 4 bases short and J 0 bases short, with 15 bases between. Per the germline V gene, CDR1 is SGHTS and CDR2 is YDEGEE. CDR3 amino acids: CASSIYGGPSTDTQYF. The CDR3 DNA reads as TGTGCCAGCAGCATCTACGGGGGGCCTAGCACAGATACGCAGTATTTT.

This clone was observed once. V is TRBV2 and J is TRBJ1-5; D ambiguous. The V end was cut by 7 bases, the J end by 2 bases, with 9 bases between. Looked up from germline, CDR1 is SNHLY and CDR2 is FYNNEI. The length of the CDR3 is 13 residues. DNA for the CDR3: TGTGCCAGCACTATTGGACGCAATCAGCCCCAGCATTTT. Its protein product is CASTIGRNQPQHF.

This clone was seen only once. V is TRBV6-1 and J is TRBJ1-3, with D possibly matching TRBD1 (6 bases). The CDR3 covers 15 residues. Germline assignment: CDR1 MNHNS and CDR2 SASEGT. Trimming stripped 3 bases from V and 4 bases from J, with 13 bases between. The CDR3 DNA reads as TGTGCCAGCAGTGACACCGGGACAATAGGAAACACCATATATTTT. This encodes CASSDTGTIGNTIYF.

This clone was picked up a small number of times. The chain uses TRBV7-9 and TRBJ2-4; 9 bases agree with TRBD1. Germline V CDR1 and CDR2: SEHNR, FQNEAQ (reference sequence). This CDR3 has 15 residues. Trimming cost V 5 bases and J 3 bases; bases outside gene matches: 5. This chain's CDR3 is CASSKTGGGKNIQYF. The CDR3 DNA sequence: TGTGCCAGCAGCAAAACAGGGGGCGGCAAAAACATTCAGTACTTC.

V gene TRBV19 combines with J gene TRBJ2-2, with D tentatively TRBD1 (6 bases). V was clipped by 5 bases and J by 2 bases, with 15 bases between them. Germline V gives CDR1 LNHDA, CDR2 SQIVND (reference sequence). This CDR3 has 16 residues. CDR3 protein: CASSSWGTYNTGELFF. Here the CDR3 DNA reads TGTGCCAGTAGTTCTTGGGGGACATATAACACCGGGGAGCTGTTTTTT.

This chain connects TRBV7-7 to TRBJ2-7; D is tentatively TRBD1 or TRBD2 (5 bases each). Germline assignment: CDR1 SSHAT and CDR2 FNYEAQ (reference sequence). Trimming pared 6 bases from V and 5 bases from J, leaving 17 bases between. The CDR3 contains 14 residues. CDR3 sequence (DNA): TGTGCCAGCAGACGGGGTAGGGGCCGCCACGAGCAGTACTTC. Translation gives CASRRGRGRHEQYF.

The gene calls are TRBV7-8 and TRBJ1-3; a weak D match, TRBD1 (5 bases). This CDR3 region has 13 residues. Germline-derived CDR1 and CDR2 are SGHVS and FQNEAQ. Trimming left V 5 bases short and J 5 bases short, with 10 bases between. CDR3 sequence reads: CASSQTERNTIYF. In DNA, the CDR3 is TGTGCCAGCAGCCAGACAGAAAGAAACACCATATATTTT.

V usage is TRBV7-8 and J usage is TRBJ2-3; TRBD1 matches 8 bases. The V gene's germline CDR1 is SGHVS and CDR2 FQNEAQ. The CDR3 has 13 residues. Trimming removed 7 bases from V and 4 bases from J; junction bases left unmatched: 4. The CDR3 loop reads CASTLQGADTQYF. For the CDR3, the DNA is TGTGCCAGCACCCTACAGGGGGCAGATACGCAGTATTTT.

This chain links TRBV5-1 with TRBJ2-2; D not resolved. The CDR3 runs to 18 residues. CDR1 SGHRS and CDR2 YFSETQ come from the germline V gene. V was cut by 1 base and J by 0 bases, with 16 bases left in between. The CDR3 here is CASSLRTLGPANTGELFF. DNA for the CDR3: TGCGCCAGCAGCTTGAGGACGCTCGGCCCCGCGAACACCGGGGAGCTGTTTTTT.

The chain joins TRBV7-9 to TRBJ2-3; TRBD2 agrees at 10 bases. The CDR3 contains 15 residues. The germline V gene encodes CDR1 SEHNR and CDR2 FQNEAQ (reference sequence). V was pared by 5 bases and J by 5 bases, with 7 bases of the junction left unmatched. As DNA, the CDR3 is TGTGCCAGCAGCGGAGGAGCGGGGGGGCAAGATACGCAGTATTTT. Translating it yields CASSGGAGGQDTQYF.

The gene calls are TRBV5-4 and TRBJ1-6; 8 bases align to TRBD1. The germline CDR1 and CDR2 sequences are SGHNT and YYREEE (reference sequence). Trimming cost V 4 bases and J 9 bases; bases outside gene matches: 6. CDR3 length equals 14 residues. Here the CDR3 reads CASSPDRVGSPLHF. The CDR3 nucleotides read TGTGCCAGCAGCCCGGACAGGGTGGGTTCACCCCTCCACTTT.

This sequence joins TRBV2 and TRBJ1-5; D not resolved. The V and J ends lost 8 bases and 5 bases respectively, with 16 bases between them. The germline CDR1 and CDR2 sequences are SNHLY and FYNNEI. The CDR3 contains 14 residues. CDR3 DNA: TGTGCCAGCCAACCGGGATCACGGGATCAGCCCCAGCATTTT. Amino acids: CASQPGSRDQPQHF.

The CDR3 protein is CASSLGWTGDYGYTF. The CDR3 coding sequence is TGTGCCAGCAGTTTAGGTTGGACAGGGGACTATGGCTACACCTTC. The chain uses TRBV28 and TRBJ1-2, with 9 bases matching TRBD1. With V trimmed by 2 bases and J by 3 bases, 4 bases remained unmatched. This CDR3 contains 15 residues. CDR1 is MDHEN, CDR2 SYDVKM, per germline.

To note about this clone: One end of the junction varies from germline; a read error may be responsible. This chain joins TRBV2 and TRBJ2-3, with 9 bases fitting TRBD1. The V gene's germline CDR1 is SNHLY and CDR2 FYNNEI. The CDR3 is 15 amino acids. The DNA for the CDR3 is TGTGCCAGCACCCCGGGACAGGGAAGCAGAGATACGCAGTATTTT. Translation gives CASTPGQGSRDTQYF.

The chain recombines TRBV6-1 with TRBJ2-7; TRBD1 matches 9 bases. The V segment lost 6 bases and the J segment 5 bases; nucleotides outside the gene matches: 8. The V gene's germline CDR1 is MNHNS and CDR2 SASEGT. CDR3 length: 14 residues. CDR3 bases: TGTGCCAGCAGCCGAACAGGGGGCTGGCACGAGCAGTACTTC. Translated: CASSRTGGWHEQYF.

The rearrangement uses TRBV5-1 and TRBJ2-3, with D possibly TRBD1 on 6 matching bases. The V end was cut by 2 bases, the J end by 6 bases, with 13 bases between. CDR3 length: 14 amino acids. Germline V lookup: CDR1 SGHRS, CDR2 YFSETQ. The CDR3 reads CASSLGQTRDTQYF. CDR3 DNA sequence: TGCGCCAGCAGCTTAGGACAGACCAGGGATACGCAGTATTTT.

This rearrangement joins TRBV18 to TRBJ1-2; D possibly corresponds to TRBD1 (5 bases). The CDR3 is 17 amino acids. Germline CDR1 reads KGHSH; CDR2 reads LQKENI. The V gene lost 1 base and the J gene lost 0 bases, with 15 bases spanning the gap. The CDR3 is CASSPRGQVGTNYGYTF. The CDR3, as DNA: TGTGCCAGCTCACCACGGGGCCAAGTAGGGACTAACTATGGCTACACCTTC. Looking up the rest from reference TRBV18 and TRBJ1-2 gives the full variable domain: NAGVMQNPRHLVRRRGQEARLRCSPMKGHSHVYWYRQLPEEGLKFMVYLQKENIIDESGMPKERFSAEFPKEGPSILRIQQVVRGDSAAYFCASSPRGQVGTNYGYTFGSGTRLTVV.

The V call is TRBV27, the J call TRBJ2-7, with 7 bases fitting TRBD1. The trim removed 9 bases at V and 2 bases at J, leaving 13 bases unmatched. The CDR3 runs to 15 residues. CDR1 is MNHEY and CDR2 is SMNVEV in the germline V gene (reference sequence). The DNA for the CDR3 is TGTGCCAGTGGTCCGACAGGGCGAAAAACCTACGAGCAGTACTTC. Amino acid sequence: CASGPTGRKTYEQYF.

In the case of this clone: The same CDR3 is also encoded by other DNA sequences in this sample. This chain links TRBV30 with TRBJ1-5; no reliable D call. From germline, CDR1 is GTSNPN and CDR2 SVGIG (reference sequence). V lost 1 base, J lost 0 bases, and 7 bases lay in between. The CDR3 extends over 14 amino acids. For the CDR3, the DNA is TGTGCCTGGAGTGAGGGAAATAGCAATCAGCCCCAGCATTTT. Residues: CAWSEGNSNQPQHF.

The rearrangement links TRBV7-8 to TRBJ2-5; D remains ambiguous. Germline CDR1 is SGHVS and CDR2 is FQNEAQ. Deletions cut 5 bases from V and 2 bases from J, with 18 bases between. The CDR3 spans 16 residues. CDR3 sequence (DNA): TGTGCCAGCAGCAGAAGGCAGGCTAAATCACAAGAGACCCAGTACTTC. It codes for CASSRRQAKSQETQYF.

V and J are TRBV6-6 and TRBJ1-6, with TRBD1 matching over 8 bases. Trimming at V came to 0 bases and at J to 9 bases, leaving 1 base not matched to a gene. The germline V gene has CDR1 MNHNY and CDR2 SVGAGI (reference sequence). The CDR3 runs 14 residues. The CDR3 nucleotides read TGTGCCAGCAGTTACTCAGGACAGGGTTCACCCCTCCACTTT. It codes for CASSYSGQGSPLHF.

V is TRBV10-3 and J is TRBJ2-1; TRBD1 matches 9 bases. Germline CDR1 reads ENHRY; CDR2 reads SYGVKD. The CDR3 is 14 residues long. The V and J ends lost 6 bases and 5 bases, in that order; junction bases with no gene match: 5. CDR3 nucleotide sequence: TGTGCCATCAGAAGGGACAGGGCTGACAATGAGCAGTTCTTC. This encodes CAIRRDRADNEQFF.

This chain uses TRBV6-5 with TRBJ1-5, with 8 bases identical to TRBD1. The CDR3 length is 15 residues. The V segment lost 8 bases and the J segment 7 bases; nucleotides outside the gene matches: 13. Germline V gene lookup returns CDR1 MNHEY and CDR2 SVGAGI. CDR3 nucleotides: TGTGCCAGCCAGAAGCGGCAGGGGGCTGTCCAGCCCCAGCATTTT. This codes for CASQKRQGAVQPQHF.

This clone came up a few times. The CDR3 region has the DNA TGTGCCATCAGTGAGCAGAACAGGGTTGGGGATGGCTACACCTTC. Protein: CAISEQNRVGDGYTF. The chain employs TRBV10-3 and TRBJ1-2; maybe TRBD1 (6 bases). V lost 2 bases to trimming and J lost 6 bases, with 16 bases between them. The CDR3 has 15 amino acids. Per germline, CDR1 ENHRY and CDR2 SYGVKD.

This rearrangement joins TRBV27 to TRBJ1-2, with a tentative D call TRBD1 (5 bases). The CDR3 has 14 residues. CDR1 and CDR2 from the germline V gene are MNHEY and SMNVEV (reference sequence). V lost 6 bases and J lost 0, with 11 bases in between. The CDR3: CASSSRQSNYGYTF. In nucleotides, the CDR3 is TGTGCCAGCAGCTCAAGACAGTCTAACTATGGCTACACCTTC.

V is TRBV18 and J is TRBJ1-5, with 8 bases identical to TRBD1. This CDR3 spans 14 amino acids. Germline lookup yields CDR1 KGHSH and CDR2 LQKENI. The ends lost 5 bases at V and 8 bases at J; junction bases unmatched: 8. The CDR3 is CASSIQGEKEPQHF. CDR3 bases: TGTGCCAGCTCAATACAGGGGGAAAAGGAGCCCCAGCATTTT.